Below are 5 T cell receptor beta chains sequenced from a single sample in a study of T cells in Graves' hyperthyroidism and ophthalmopathy (dated by TCRdb to between 2018 and 2021). The library was obtained by multiplex PCR. The instrument was an Illumina HiSeq 2000. Amplification of TCR beta CDR3 regions was carried out from RNA transcripts. For the first round of RT-PCR on the TCR CDR3, the HTBI primer set was used together with the Qiagen OneStep RT-PCR kit. TCRdb applied fastp at Q25 and MiXCR to the public reads, then kept only in-frame beta chains. Each CDR3 protein appears once, grouped with its most common genes and DNA. For this sample the table gives fewer than 350,000 distinct CDR3 sequences, of which around a sixth were detected only once. The top ten constitute around 54% of the sample. The sample was blood. These receptors were taken from a woman aged 45 to 65 with Graves' hyperthyroidism.

This clonotype was counted ten times or more. The genes are TRBV29-1 and TRBJ2-5, with D perhaps assigned TRBD1 or TRBD2 (6 bases each). Between the trimmed V and J ends, which lost 3 bases and 5 bases, there was a span of 10 bases. CDR3 length: 12 amino acids. Germline V gene sequence: CDR1 SQVTM, CDR2 ANQGSEA. The CDR3 DNA sequence: TGCAGCGTTGATAGGGGGGAGGAGACCCAGTACTTC. As protein: CSVDRGEETQYF.

This clonotype has a handful of counts. V is TRBV4-1 and J is TRBJ1-1; perhaps TRBD1 as D (5 bases). Deletions cut 1 base from V and 5 bases from J, with 11 bases between. Germline lookup yields CDR1 MGHRA and CDR2 YSYEKL. The CDR3 runs 14 residues. The CDR3 bases are TGCGCCAGCAGCCAAGTGGCGGGACGGACTGAAGCTTTCTTT. Translating gives CASSQVAGRTEAFF.

This clonotype came up many times. CDR3 in amino acids: CASSLSSGRSNEQFF. CDR3 nucleotide sequence: TGCGCCAGCAGCTTGTCCAGCGGGAGAAGCAATGAGCAGTTCTTC. This chain joins TRBV5-1 and TRBJ2-1; 8 bases line up with TRBD2. Losses at the gene ends were 1 base for V and 6 bases for J; bases not matched to a gene: 6. Germline loops: CDR1 SGHRS, CDR2 YFSETQ. The CDR3 length is 15 residues.

The chain is built from TRBV6-1 and TRBJ2-5; 7 bases map to TRBD2. The V segment lost 7 bases and the J segment 5 bases; nucleotides outside the gene matches: 7. Germline V gene sequence: CDR1 MNHNS, CDR2 SASEGT. The CDR3 runs 13 residues. CDR3 region: CASIIPGGETQYF. CDR3 bases: TGTGCCAGCATCATCCCGGGAGGCGAGACCCAGTACTTC.

Only a few counts were recorded for this clonotype. The rearrangement links TRBV7-2 to TRBJ1-2; D call uncertain. V was cut by 2 bases and J by 4 bases, with 8 bases left in between. The CDR3 length is 13 residues. CDR1 and CDR2 (germline): SGHTA, FQGNSA. CDR3 coding DNA: TGTGCCAGCAGCTTACCCCCTATCTATGGCTACACCTTC. Its protein product is CASSLPPIYGYTF.